A single sample gave rise to the 4 T cell receptor beta chains below, sequenced in a study of response to subunit inactivated influenza vaccine. TCRdb processed the RT-PCR reads anew with MiXCR; each CDR3 protein has one entry. The table shows about 780,000 distinct CDR3 sequences, with around 20% occurring only once. Sequencing was performed on PBMCs from blood, taken roughly 5 days after vaccination. The origin of the receptors is a man aged 45 to 65 who received an inactivated influenza vaccine.

The chain has TRBV18 and TRBJ2-1; 9 bases fit TRBD2. Germline V gene lookup returns CDR1 KGHSH and CDR2 LQKENI. After removal of 0 bases from V and 3 bases from J, the junction contained 6 bases not matched to a gene. CDR3 length equals 17 residues. CDR3 coding DNA: TGTGCCAGCTCACCACCTCTAGCGGGGTTGATCTACAATGAGCAGTTCTTC. This codes for CASSPPLAGLIYNEQFF.

This chain links TRBV7-9 with TRBJ1-6; 7 bases match TRBD1. The CDR3 sequence is 13 residues long. Germline CDR1 reads SEHNR; CDR2 reads FQNEAQ (reference sequence). The V and J ends lost 5 bases and 9 bases, in that order; junction bases with no gene match: 4. CDR3 loop: CASSQGDTSPLHF. The CDR3, as DNA: TGTGCCAGCAGCCAGGGGGACACTTCACCCCTCCACTTT.

This clonotype was seen a handful of times. DNA for the CDR3: TGCAGTGCTAGGGGTCCCGGCAATGGAGCTTTCTTT. Translating gives CSARGPGNGAFF. The chain has TRBV20-1 and TRBJ1-1, with D unclear. The CDR3 runs 12 residues. CDR1 is DFQATT, CDR2 SNEGSKA, per germline (reference sequence). The V and J ends lost 3 bases and 10 bases respectively, with 15 bases between them.

Ten or more counts support this clonotype. The chain recombines TRBV12-3 or TRBV12-4 with TRBJ2-7; D possibly matches TRBD1 or TRBD2 (6 bases each). V dropped 3 bases and J dropped 1 base, with 16 bases sitting between them. The CDR3 sequence is 16 residues long. The CDR3 spells CASSLGGSEGSYEQYF. For the CDR3, the DNA is TGTGCCAGCAGTTTGGGGGGCTCCGAGGGATCCTACGAGCAGTACTTC.